Described below is a single T cell receptor (beta chain) sequence and its context. Trimming cost V 6 bases and J 4 bases; bases outside gene matches: 10. Germline CDR1 is MNHNS and CDR2 is SASEGT. The CDR3 loop spans 15 amino acids. The sample is drawn from a study of shared T cell receptors in the human thymus. Clones were read by immunoSEQ multiplex PCR, and TCRdb kept only the in-frame ones, dropping some. The sample lists over 450,000 clones; 78% were seen once. These same data were also listed under a study on human thymus T cells. As that study records: Corrective surgery for congenital heart defects was being performed on the healthy Finnish infants who served as donors. The authors found apparently biased V and J gene usage in thymic and blood repertoires. Unrelated individuals were reported by related research to share highly overlapping thymic repertoires.

Sequencing was carried out using thymocytes. The origin of this receptor is a boy under three years old with a congenital heart defect. This sequence joins TRBV6-1 and TRBJ2-7; TRBD2 matches 9 bases. The CDR3 reads CASRGGRARTYEQYF. DNA for the CDR3: TGTGCCAGCAGGGGCGGGAGGGCCCGAACTTACGAGCAGTACTTC.